This T cell receptor beta chain emerged from a study of post-analysis software for immune sequencing data. As for the study in general: Disease courses included relapsing-remitting, secondary progressive and progressive-relapsing multiple sclerosis. Broader study findings: Samples sharing a preparation batch grouped tightly together when assessed by F measure. TRBV5-6, TRBV5-1 and TRBV20-1 belonged to a set of roughly five TRBV segments that were more frequent in patients than controls. Patients with multiple sclerosis recorded significantly lower normalized Chao1 diversity than controls, the study found.

Concerning this clonotype itself: What it recognizes is unknown. The junction differs from germline at one of its ends, possibly a read error.

Presence of unique molecular identifiers characterized the TCR beta cDNA libraries. TCRdb re-called the PCR reads with MiXCR, one entry per CDR3 protein. The sample has approximately 350,000 distinct CDR3 sequences, around 33% seen once. CDR1 is MRHNA and CDR2 is SNTAGT in the germline V gene. The CDR3 extends over 15 amino acids. This chain links TRBV6-4 with TRBJ2-1; TRBD2 matches 13 bases. This sequence originates from a girl aged 10 to 17 with multiple sclerosis. The sequenced sample was blood. CDR3 region: CACSTSGGAGNEQFF. The CDR3 region has the DNA TGTGCCTGCAGTACTAGCGGGGGGGCCGGCAATGAGCAGTTCTTC.